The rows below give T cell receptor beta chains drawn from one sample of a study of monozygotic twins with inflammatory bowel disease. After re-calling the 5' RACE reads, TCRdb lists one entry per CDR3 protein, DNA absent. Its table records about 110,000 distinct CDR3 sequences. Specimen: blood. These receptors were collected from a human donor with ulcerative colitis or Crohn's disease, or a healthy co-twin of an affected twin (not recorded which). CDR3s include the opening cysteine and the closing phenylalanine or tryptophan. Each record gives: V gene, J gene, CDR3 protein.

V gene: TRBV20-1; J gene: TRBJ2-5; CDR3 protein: CSAREPGGRETQYF
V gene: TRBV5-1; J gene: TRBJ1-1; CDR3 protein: CASNRDRGANTEAFF
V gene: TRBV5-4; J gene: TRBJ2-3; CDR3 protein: CASSPGALAGGTDTQYF
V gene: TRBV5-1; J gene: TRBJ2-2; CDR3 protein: CASSLDPWRNTGELFF
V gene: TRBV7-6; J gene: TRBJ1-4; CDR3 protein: CASSHPFQNEKLFF
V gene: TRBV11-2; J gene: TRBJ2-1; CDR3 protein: CASSLELEERSNEQFF
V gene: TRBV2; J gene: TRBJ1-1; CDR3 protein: CASSPQGRGTEAFF
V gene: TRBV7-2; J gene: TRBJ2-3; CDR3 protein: CASSSISTGTDTQYF
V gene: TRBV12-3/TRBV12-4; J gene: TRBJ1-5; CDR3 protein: CASSYGNQPQHF
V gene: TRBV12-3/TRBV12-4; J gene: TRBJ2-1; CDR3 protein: CASSFRDRGMNEQFF
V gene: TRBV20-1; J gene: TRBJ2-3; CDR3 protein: CSQEPGLRTDTQYF
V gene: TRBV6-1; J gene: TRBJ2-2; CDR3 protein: CASSTTPGGWNTGELFF